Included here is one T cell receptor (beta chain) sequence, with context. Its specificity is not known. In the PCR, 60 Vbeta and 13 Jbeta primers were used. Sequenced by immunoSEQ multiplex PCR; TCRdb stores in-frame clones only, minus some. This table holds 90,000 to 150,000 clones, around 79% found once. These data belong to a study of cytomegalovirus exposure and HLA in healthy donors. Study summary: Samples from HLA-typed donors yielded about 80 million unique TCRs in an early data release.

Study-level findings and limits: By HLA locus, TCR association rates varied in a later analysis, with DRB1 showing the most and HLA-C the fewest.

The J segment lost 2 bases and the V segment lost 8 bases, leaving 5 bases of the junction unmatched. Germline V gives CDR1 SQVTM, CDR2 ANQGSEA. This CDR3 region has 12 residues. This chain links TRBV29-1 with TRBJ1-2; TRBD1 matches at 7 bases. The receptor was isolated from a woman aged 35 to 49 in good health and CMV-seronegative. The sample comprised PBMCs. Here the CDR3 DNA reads TGCAGCACTGAACAGGGGAACTATGGCTACACCTTC. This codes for CSTEQGNYGYTF.